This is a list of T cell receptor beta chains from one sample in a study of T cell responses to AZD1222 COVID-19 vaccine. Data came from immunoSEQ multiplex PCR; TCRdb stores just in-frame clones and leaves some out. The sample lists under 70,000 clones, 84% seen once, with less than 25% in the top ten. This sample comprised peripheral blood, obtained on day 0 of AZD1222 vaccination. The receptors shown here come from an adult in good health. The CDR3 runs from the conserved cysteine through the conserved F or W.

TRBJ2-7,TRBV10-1,CASSAGGGEQYF
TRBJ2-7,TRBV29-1,CSVRLAGHSYEQYF
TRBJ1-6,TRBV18,CASSAELSSYNSPLHF
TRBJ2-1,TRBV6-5,CASLARASEQFF
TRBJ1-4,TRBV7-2,CASSPRPPPNEKLFF
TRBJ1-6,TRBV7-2,CASSVTGALSPLHF
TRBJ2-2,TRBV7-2,CASSLQANTGELFF
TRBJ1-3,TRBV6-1,CASSEAMRASSGNTIYF
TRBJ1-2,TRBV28,CASSPPGPINYGYTF
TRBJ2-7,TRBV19,CATRGSSYEQYF